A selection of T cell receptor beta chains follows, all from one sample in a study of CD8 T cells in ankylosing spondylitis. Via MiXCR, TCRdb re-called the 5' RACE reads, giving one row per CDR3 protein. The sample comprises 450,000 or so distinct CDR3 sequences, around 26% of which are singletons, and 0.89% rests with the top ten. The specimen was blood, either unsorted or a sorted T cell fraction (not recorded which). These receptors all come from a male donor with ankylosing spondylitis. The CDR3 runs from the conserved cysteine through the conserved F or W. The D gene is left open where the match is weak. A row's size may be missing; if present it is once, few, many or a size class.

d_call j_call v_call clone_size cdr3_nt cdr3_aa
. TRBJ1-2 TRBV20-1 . TGCAGTGCTAGAGCAAATGGGGCGGGAGGCTACACCTTC CSARANGAGGYTF
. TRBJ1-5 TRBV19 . TGTGCCAGTAGTATGCAGGGGTTCAATCAGCCCCAGCATTTT CASSMQGFNQPQHF
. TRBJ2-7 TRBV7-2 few TGTGCCAGCAGCTCAAGCCCAGGGAGGTCCCACGAGCAGTACTTC CASSSSPGRSHEQYF
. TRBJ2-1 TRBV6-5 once TGTGCCAGCAGTTTTACCCAGACAGGAGCGAATGAGCAGTTCTTC CASSFTQTGANEQFF
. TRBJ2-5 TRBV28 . TGTGCCAGCAGTTTAAGTCTAGCCAAAGAGACCCAGTACTTC CASSLSLAKETQYF
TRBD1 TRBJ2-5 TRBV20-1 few TGCAGTGCCCTCATGGGACAGTTGGAGACCCAGTACTTC CSALMGQLETQYF
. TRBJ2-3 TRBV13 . TGTGCCAGCAGTATAAGGACAGATACGCAGTATTTT CASSIRTDTQYF
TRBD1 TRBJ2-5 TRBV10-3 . TGTGCCATCACGGACAGGCTGCAAGAGACCCAGTACTTC CAITDRLQETQYF
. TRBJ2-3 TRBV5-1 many TGTGCCAGCAGCAGCGGATCCACAGATACGCAGTATTTT CASSSGSTDTQYF
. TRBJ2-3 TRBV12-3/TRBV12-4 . TGTGCCAGCAGCCCACTGGGCACAGATACGCAGTATTTT CASSPLGTDTQYF
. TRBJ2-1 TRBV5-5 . TGTGCCAGCAGCCGCACGACAGATCACAATGAGCAGTTCTTC CASSRTTDHNEQFF
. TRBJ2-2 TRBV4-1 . TGCGCCAGCAGCCAAGGGGCCTCGAACACCGGGGAGCTGTTTTTT CASSQGASNTGELFF
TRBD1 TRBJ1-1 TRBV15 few TGTGCCACCAGCAGGGACAGGGCTTCAACTGAAGCTTTCTTT CATSRDRASTEAFF
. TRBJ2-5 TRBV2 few TGTGCCAGCACCCTTAGGGGCGTTTCTGGGGTGGAGACCCAGTACTTC CASTLRGVSGVETQYF
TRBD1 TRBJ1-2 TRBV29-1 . TGCAGCGCCCACCCCCTCAGACAGGGGTATGGCTACACCTTC CSAHPLRQGYGYTF
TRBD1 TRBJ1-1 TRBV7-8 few TGTGCCAGCAGCCAACGGGACAGGGGATCGAACACTGAAGCTTTCTTT CASSQRDRGSNTEAFF
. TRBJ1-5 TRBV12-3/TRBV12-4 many TGTGCCAGCAGTTTAAAGGGGAGCAATCAGCCCCAGCATTTT CASSLKGSNQPQHF
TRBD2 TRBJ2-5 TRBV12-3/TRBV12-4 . TGTGCCAGCAGTATAGGACTAGCCCGTGTGGAGACCCAGTACTTC CASSIGLARVETQYF
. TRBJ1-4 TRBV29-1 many TGCAGCGTTGCCCTCCAGGGCGGATTGAATAATGAAAAACTGTTTTTT CSVALQGGLNNEKLFF
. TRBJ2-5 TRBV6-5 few TGTGCCAGCAGTTACTCGGGAACGGGGGAGACCCAGTACTTC CASSYSGTGETQYF
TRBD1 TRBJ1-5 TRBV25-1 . TGTGCCAGCGGGGGACAGGGCAATCAGCCCCAGCATTTT CASGGQGNQPQHF
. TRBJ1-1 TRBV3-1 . TGTGCCAGCAGCCAACGGTCAAGGTGGACTGAAGCTTTCTTT CASSQRSRWTEAFF
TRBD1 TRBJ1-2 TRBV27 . TGTGCCAGCAGTTCCCGGGACAGGGGGCTTGGCTACACCTTC CASSSRDRGLGYTF
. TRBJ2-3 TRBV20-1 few TGCAGTGCCCTCAAGTCAGATACGCAGTATTTT CSALKSDTQYF
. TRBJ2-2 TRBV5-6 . TGTGCCAGCCGAAAATGGAGCCCCCCGAACACCGGGGAGCTGTTTTTT CASRKWSPPNTGELFF
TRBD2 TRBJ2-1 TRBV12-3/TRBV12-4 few TGTGCCAGCAGTCCCGGGACTAGCGGGGTCGATGAGCAGTTCTTC CASSPGTSGVDEQFF
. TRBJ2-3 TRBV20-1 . TGCAGTGCTAGGGGGGGCTTTAGCACAGATACGCAGTATTTT CSARGGFSTDTQYF
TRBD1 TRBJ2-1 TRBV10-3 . TGTGCCATCAGATGGGACAGTTACAATGAGCAGTTCTTC CAIRWDSYNEQFF
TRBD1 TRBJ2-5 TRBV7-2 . TGTGCCAGCAGCTTCGACAGGGGTAGGGAGACCCAGTACTTC CASSFDRGRETQYF
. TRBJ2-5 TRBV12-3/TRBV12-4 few TGTGCCAGCAGTTTATTTAGCGTTGGCCAGTACTTC CASSLFSVGQYF
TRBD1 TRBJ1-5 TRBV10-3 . TGTGCCATCAGTGAGTCGGGACAGGGGTCGGATGCAAATCAGCCCCAGCATTTT CAISESGQGSDANQPQHF
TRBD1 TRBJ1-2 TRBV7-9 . TGTGCCAGCAGCTTCCGGGACAGGACCAACTATGGCTACACCTTC CASSFRDRTNYGYTF
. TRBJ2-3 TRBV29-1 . TGCAGCGTACTACCGGGGGAGGATACGCAGTATTTT CSVLPGEDTQYF